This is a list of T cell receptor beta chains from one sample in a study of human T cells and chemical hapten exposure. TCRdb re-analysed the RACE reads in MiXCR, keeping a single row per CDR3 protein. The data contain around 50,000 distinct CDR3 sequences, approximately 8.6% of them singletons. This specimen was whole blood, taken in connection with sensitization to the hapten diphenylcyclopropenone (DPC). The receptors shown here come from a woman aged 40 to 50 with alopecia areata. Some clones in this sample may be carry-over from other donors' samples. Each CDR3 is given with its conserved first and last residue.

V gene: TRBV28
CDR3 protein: CASRPLGSTETQYF

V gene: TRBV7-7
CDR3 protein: CASSPIPGINTGELFF

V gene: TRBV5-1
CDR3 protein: CASSLLAGDADTQYF

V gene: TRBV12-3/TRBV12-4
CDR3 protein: CASTSRAGTDTQYF

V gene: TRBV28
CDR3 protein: CASRHGGQAGNTIYF

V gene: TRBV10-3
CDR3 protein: CAIRVDTLQETQYF

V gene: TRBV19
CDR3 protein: CASSAGTSGRSYEQYF

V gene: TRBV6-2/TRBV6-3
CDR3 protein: CASSLGGINQPQHF

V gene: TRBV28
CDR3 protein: CASSAPTEYGYTF

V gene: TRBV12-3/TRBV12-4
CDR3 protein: CASGTQGAHSPLHF

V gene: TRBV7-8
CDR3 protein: CASSPGGNTEAFF

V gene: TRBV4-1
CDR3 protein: CASSRGPATGRGGGTQYF

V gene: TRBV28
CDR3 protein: CASSPGFNYGYTF

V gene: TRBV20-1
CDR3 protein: CSAQLQASPLHF

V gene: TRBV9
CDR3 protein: CASSDPRTGLLGTGELFF

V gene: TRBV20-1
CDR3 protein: CSARDPTLAGDTGELFF

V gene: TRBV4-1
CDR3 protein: CASSQDRQENTEAFF

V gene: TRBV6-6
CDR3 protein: CASSLAGRQETQYF

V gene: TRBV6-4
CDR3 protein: CASSLGEDPDTQYF

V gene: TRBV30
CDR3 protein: CAWRSSSYNEQFF

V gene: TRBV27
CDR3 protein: CASSQGDRASDTQYF

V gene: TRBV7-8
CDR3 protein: CASSPGGQGPEQYF

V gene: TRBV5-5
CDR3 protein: CASSTVGGRPTDTQYF

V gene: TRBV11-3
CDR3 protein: CASSSGLNTQYF

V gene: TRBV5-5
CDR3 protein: CASSLTTGTNYEQYF

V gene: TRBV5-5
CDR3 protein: CASSWGRGEEKLFF

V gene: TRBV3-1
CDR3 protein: CASSQNGRGLNTEAFF

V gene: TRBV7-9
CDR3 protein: CASSIPGQGLNEKLFF

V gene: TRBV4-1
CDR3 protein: CASSFRQEDYGYTF

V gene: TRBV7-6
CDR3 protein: CASSLGATGQGSYNSPLHF

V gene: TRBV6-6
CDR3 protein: CASRGAEAEAFF

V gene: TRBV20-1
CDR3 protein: CSADGGEVEAFF

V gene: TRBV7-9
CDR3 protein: CASSLGQGKQYF

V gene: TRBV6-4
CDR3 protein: CASSDGLAGSEQFF

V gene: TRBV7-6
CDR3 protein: CASSYRGQGYEQYF

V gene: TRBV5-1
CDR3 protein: CASSLGANDEQFF

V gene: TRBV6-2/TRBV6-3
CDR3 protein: CASSERGEYSYEQYF

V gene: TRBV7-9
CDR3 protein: CASSLGMGFMTGELFF

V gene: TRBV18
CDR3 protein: CASSPNRGDNYGYTF

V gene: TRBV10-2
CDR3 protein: CASRRGLDTDTQYF

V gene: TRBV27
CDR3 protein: CASSSPYSIAGGYNEQFF

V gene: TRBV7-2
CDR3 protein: CASSTSGGVNEQFF